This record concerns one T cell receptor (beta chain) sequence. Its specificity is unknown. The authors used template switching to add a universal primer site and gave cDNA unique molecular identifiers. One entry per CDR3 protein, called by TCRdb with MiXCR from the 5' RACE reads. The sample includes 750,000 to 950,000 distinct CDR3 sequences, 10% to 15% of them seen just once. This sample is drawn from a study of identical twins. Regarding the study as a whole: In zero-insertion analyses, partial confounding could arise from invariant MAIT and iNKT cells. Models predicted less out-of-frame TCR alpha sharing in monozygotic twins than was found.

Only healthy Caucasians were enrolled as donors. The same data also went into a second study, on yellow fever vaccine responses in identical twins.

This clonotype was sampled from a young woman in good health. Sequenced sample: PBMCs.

In DNA, the CDR3 is TGTGCCAGCAGCTCCACAGGGGGCGGCCAAGAGACCCAGTACTTC. Translated: CASSSTGGGQETQYF. V is TRBV7-7 and J is TRBJ2-5, with 9 bases that match TRBD1. J was trimmed by 1 base and V by 4 bases; bases with no gene match: 4. Germline values: CDR1 SSHAT, CDR2 FNYEAQ (reference sequence). The CDR3 runs 15 residues.